These T cell receptor beta chains were read from a single sample in a study of CD8+CD57+ T cells in acquired aplastic anemia. TCRdb re-derived calls from the reads in MiXCR, one entry per CDR3 protein. This sample has fewer than 45,000 distinct CDR3 sequences, with around 82% found just once. The source material was sorted CD4+, CD8+, or CD8+CD57+ T cells (not recorded which) from PBMCs. These receptors all stem from a human donor in good health, serving as a control. Each CDR3 is given with its conserved first and last residue. The D gene is left open where the match is weak. A clone size is listed for some rows: how often the clone was seen (once, few, many), or a class if it is expanded.

V gene: TRBV11-1
clone size: -
J gene: TRBJ2-3
D gene: TRBD1
CDR3 DNA: TGTGCCAGCAGCCCCGACAGGGCAAAGACAGATACGCAGTATTTT
CDR3 protein: CASSPDRAKTDTQYF

V gene: TRBV24-1
clone size: -
J gene: TRBJ2-1
D gene: -
CDR3 DNA: TGTGCCACCAGTGAAGGACAGTCGAATGAGCAGTTCTTC
CDR3 protein: CATSEGQSNEQFF

V gene: TRBV5-1
clone size: -
J gene: TRBJ2-7
D gene: -
CDR3 DNA: TGCGCCAGCAGCTTGGCCCCTCCCTCCTACGAGCAGTACTTC
CDR3 protein: CASSLAPPSYEQYF

V gene: TRBV29-1
clone size: -
J gene: TRBJ2-7
D gene: -
CDR3 DNA: TGCAGCGTTGGACCTACGTCCGACGAGCAGTACTTC
CDR3 protein: CSVGPTSDEQYF

V gene: TRBV7-3
clone size: few
J gene: TRBJ2-7
D gene: TRBD2
CDR3 DNA: TGTGCCAGCAGCTTAAGTGGGGGGGCCTACGAGCAGTACTTC
CDR3 protein: CASSLSGGAYEQYF

V gene: TRBV20-1
clone size: -
J gene: TRBJ2-1
D gene: TRBD1
CDR3 DNA: TGCAGTGCTCCGACCGGGACAGGGACCAATGAGCAGTTCTTC
CDR3 protein: CSAPTGTGTNEQFF

V gene: TRBV10-3
clone size: once
J gene: TRBJ2-7
D gene: TRBD1
CDR3 DNA: TGTGCCATCAGTAGAGGACAGGGAATTTACGAGCAGTACTTC
CDR3 protein: CAISRGQGIYEQYF

V gene: TRBV29-1
clone size: -
J gene: TRBJ1-2
D gene: TRBD1
CDR3 DNA: TGCAGCGTCCGCGGCGGGCAGGGGGTAACTAACTATGGCTACACCTTC
CDR3 protein: CSVRGGQGVTNYGYTF

V gene: TRBV29-1
clone size: once
J gene: TRBJ1-2
D gene: -
CDR3 DNA: TGCAGCGTTGTGGAAATTAACTATGGCTACACCTTC
CDR3 protein: CSVVEINYGYTF

V gene: TRBV19
clone size: -
J gene: TRBJ1-6
D gene: -
CDR3 DNA: TGTGCCAGTAGTACCCGGACGGCTCCTGATTCACCCCTCCACTTT
CDR3 protein: CASSTRTAPDSPLHF

V gene: TRBV7-3
clone size: -
J gene: TRBJ2-5
D gene: -
CDR3 DNA: TGTGCCAGCAGCTCGGGGAACAAAGAGACCCAGTACTTC
CDR3 protein: CASSSGNKETQYF

V gene: TRBV6-2/TRBV6-3
clone size: once
J gene: TRBJ1-5
D gene: -
CDR3 DNA: TGTGCCAGCAGTTACTCTGAAAATCAGCCCCAGCATTTT
CDR3 protein: CASSYSENQPQHF

V gene: TRBV7-2
clone size: -
J gene: TRBJ2-3
D gene: -
CDR3 DNA: TGTGCCAGCAGCTTAACGAGGGGGCAGTATTTT
CDR3 protein: CASSLTRGQYF

V gene: TRBV11-1
clone size: few
J gene: TRBJ2-3
D gene: TRBD1
CDR3 DNA: TGTGCCAGCAGCTTGCACCGGGACAGGGGTAGCCAAGGGGGCCAGTATTTT
CDR3 protein: CASSLHRDRGSQGGQYF

V gene: TRBV24-1
clone size: -
J gene: TRBJ2-3
D gene: TRBD2
CDR3 DNA: TGTGCCACCAGTGATACCCAGCGGGAGAGGAACACAGATACGCAGTATTTT
CDR3 protein: CATSDTQRERNTDTQYF

V gene: TRBV2
clone size: -
J gene: TRBJ2-3
D gene: -
CDR3 DNA: TGTGCCAGCAAGGAGGGGTCCCCCACAGATACGCAGTATTTT
CDR3 protein: CASKEGSPTDTQYF

V gene: TRBV2
clone size: -
J gene: TRBJ1-5
D gene: -
CDR3 DNA: TGTGCCAGCAGTGAAGGGGATGAGCATCAGCCCCAGCATTTT
CDR3 protein: CASSEGDEHQPQHF

V gene: TRBV2
clone size: -
J gene: TRBJ2-5
D gene: -
CDR3 DNA: TGTGCCAGCTCAACACTTCAAGAGACCCAGTACTTC
CDR3 protein: CASSTLQETQYF

V gene: TRBV24-1
clone size: -
J gene: TRBJ1-5
D gene: TRBD1
CDR3 DNA: TGTGCCACCAAGGAGGGGGCGGTTCAGCCCCAGCATTTT
CDR3 protein: CATKEGAVQPQHF

V gene: TRBV2
clone size: -
J gene: TRBJ2-1
D gene: -
CDR3 DNA: TGTGCCAGCAAGGTGAGGGCTAGTAGCAGTGATGAGCAGTTCTTC
CDR3 protein: CASKVRASSSDEQFF

V gene: TRBV7-9
clone size: few
J gene: TRBJ1-1
D gene: -
CDR3 DNA: TGTGCCAGCATTGGGGGATGGGACACTGAAGCTTTCTTT
CDR3 protein: CASIGGWDTEAFF

V gene: TRBV25-1
clone size: few
J gene: TRBJ2-2
D gene: -
CDR3 DNA: TGTGCCAGCAGGGGGCCTAACTTGAACACCGGGGAGCTGTTTTTT
CDR3 protein: CASRGPNLNTGELFF

V gene: TRBV2
clone size: -
J gene: TRBJ1-1
D gene: -
CDR3 DNA: TGTGCCAGCAGTGCTGGGAGGGGGAACACTGAAGCTTTCTTT
CDR3 protein: CASSAGRGNTEAFF

V gene: TRBV7-2
clone size: -
J gene: TRBJ1-2
D gene: TRBD1
CDR3 DNA: TGTGCCAGCAGTTTCCAGGGGGAAAGGGGGCCTGGCTACACCTTC
CDR3 protein: CASSFQGERGPGYTF

V gene: TRBV12-3/TRBV12-4
clone size: -
J gene: TRBJ1-2
D gene: -
CDR3 DNA: TGTGCCAGCAGTTTGAGGGACGGACGACCTCCGTGGGGCTACACCTTC
CDR3 protein: CASSLRDGRPPWGYTF